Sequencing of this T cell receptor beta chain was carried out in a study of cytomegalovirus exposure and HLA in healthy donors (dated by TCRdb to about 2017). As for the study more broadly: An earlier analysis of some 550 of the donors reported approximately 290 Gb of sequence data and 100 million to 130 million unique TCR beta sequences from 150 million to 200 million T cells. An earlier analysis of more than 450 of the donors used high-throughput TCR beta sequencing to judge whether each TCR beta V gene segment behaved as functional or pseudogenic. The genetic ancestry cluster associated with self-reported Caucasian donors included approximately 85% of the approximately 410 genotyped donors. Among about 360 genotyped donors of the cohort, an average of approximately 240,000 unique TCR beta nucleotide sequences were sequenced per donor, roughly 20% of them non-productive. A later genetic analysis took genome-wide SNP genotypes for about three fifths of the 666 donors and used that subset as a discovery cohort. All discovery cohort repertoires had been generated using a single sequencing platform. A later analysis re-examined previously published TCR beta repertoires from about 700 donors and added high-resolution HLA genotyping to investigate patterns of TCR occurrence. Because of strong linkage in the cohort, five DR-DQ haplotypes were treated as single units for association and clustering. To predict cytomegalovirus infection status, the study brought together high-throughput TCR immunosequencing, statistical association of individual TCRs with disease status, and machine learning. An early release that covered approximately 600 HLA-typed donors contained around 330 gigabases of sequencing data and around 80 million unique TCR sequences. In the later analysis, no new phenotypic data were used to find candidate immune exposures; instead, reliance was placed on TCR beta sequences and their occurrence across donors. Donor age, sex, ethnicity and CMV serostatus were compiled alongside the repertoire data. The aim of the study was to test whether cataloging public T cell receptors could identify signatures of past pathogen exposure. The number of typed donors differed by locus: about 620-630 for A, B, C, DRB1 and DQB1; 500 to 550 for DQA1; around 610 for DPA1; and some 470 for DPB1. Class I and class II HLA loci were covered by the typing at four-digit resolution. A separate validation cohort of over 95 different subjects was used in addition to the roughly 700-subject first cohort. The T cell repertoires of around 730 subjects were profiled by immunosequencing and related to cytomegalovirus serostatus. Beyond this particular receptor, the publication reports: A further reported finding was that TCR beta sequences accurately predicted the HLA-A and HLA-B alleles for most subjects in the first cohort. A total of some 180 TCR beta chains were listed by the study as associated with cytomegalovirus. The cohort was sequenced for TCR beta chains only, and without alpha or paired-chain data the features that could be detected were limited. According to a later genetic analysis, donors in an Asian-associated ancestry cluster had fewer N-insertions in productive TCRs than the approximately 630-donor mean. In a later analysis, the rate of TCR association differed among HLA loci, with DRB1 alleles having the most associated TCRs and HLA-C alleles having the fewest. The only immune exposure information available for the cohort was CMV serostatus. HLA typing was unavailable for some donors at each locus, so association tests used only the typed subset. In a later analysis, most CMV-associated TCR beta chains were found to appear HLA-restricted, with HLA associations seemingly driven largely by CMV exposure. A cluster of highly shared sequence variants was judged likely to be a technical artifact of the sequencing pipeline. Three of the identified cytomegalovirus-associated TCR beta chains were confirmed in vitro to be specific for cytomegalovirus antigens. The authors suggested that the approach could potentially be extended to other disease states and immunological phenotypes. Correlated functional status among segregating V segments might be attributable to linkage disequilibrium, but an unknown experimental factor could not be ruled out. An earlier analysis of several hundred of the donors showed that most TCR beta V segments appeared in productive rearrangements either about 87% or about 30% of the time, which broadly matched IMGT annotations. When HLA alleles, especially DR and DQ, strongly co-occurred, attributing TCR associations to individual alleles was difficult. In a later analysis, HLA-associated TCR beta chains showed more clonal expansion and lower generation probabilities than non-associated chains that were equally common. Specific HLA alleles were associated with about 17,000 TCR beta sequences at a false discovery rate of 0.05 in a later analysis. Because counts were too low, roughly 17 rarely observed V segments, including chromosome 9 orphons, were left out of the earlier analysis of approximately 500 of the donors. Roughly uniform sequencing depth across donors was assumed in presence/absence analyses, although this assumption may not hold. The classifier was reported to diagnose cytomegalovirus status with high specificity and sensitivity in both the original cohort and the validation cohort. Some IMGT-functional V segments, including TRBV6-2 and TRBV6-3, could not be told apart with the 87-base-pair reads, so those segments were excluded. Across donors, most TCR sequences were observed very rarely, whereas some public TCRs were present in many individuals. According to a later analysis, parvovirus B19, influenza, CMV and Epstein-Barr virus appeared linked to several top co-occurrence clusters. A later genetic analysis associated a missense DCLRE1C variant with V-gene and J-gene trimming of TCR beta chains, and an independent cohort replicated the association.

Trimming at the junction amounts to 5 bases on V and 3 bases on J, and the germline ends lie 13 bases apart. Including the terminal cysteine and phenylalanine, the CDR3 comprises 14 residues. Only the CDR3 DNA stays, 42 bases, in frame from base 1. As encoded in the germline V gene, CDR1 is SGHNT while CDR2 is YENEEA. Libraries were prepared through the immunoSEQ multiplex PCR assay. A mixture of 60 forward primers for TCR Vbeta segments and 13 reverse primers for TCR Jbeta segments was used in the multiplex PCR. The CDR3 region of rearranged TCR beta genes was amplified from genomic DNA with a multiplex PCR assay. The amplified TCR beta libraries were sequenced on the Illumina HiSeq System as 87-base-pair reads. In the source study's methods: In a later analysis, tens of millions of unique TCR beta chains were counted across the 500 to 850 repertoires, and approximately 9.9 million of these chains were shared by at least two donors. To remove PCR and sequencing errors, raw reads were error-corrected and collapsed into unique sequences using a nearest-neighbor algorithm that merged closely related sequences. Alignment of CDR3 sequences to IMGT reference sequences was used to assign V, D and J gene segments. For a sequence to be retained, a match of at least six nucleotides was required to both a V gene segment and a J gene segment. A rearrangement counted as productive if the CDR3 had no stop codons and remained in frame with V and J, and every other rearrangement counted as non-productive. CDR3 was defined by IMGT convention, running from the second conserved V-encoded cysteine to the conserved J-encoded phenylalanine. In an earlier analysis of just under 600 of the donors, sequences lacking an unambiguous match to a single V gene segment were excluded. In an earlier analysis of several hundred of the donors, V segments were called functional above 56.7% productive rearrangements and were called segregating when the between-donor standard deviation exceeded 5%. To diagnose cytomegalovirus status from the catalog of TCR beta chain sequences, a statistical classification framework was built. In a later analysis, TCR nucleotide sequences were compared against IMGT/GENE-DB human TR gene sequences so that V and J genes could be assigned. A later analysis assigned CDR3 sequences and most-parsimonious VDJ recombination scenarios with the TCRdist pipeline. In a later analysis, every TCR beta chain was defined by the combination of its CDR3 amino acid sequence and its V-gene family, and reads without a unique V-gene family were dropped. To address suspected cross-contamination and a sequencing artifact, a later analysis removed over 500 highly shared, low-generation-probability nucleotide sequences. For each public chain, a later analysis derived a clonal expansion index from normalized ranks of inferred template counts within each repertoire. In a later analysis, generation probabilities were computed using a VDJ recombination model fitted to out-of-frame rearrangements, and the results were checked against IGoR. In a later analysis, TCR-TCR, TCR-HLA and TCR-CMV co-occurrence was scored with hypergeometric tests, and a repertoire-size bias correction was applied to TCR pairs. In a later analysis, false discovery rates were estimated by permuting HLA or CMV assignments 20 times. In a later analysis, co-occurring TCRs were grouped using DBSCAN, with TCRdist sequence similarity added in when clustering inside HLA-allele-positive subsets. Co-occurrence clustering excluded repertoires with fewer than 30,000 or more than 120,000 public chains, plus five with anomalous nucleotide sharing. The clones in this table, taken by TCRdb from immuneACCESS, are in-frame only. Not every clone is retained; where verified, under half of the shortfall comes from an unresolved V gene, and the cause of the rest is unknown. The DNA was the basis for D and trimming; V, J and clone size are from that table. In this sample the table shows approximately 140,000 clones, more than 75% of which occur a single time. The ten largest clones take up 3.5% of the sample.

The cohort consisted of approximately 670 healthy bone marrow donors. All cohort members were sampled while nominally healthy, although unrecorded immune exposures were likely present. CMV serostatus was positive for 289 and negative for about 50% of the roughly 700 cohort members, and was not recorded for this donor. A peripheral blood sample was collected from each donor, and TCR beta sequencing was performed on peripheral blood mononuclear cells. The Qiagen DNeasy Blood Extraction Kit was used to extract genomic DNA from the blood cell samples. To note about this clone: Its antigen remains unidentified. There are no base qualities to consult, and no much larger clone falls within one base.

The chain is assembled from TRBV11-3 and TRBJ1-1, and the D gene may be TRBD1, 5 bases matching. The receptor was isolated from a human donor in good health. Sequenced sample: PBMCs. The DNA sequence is TGTGCCAGCAGCCCACGAGCGGGGGACACTGAAGCTTTCTTT. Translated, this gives CASSPRAGDTEAFF.